The present entry profiles one T cell receptor beta chain with its context. Antigen: not known. This entry comes from a study of cytomegalovirus exposure and HLA in healthy donors. The study, taken as a whole, reports: By HLA locus, TCR association rates varied in a later analysis, with DRB1 showing the most and HLA-C the fewest.

CDR1 is KGHSH and CDR2 is LQKENI in the germline V gene. V lost 2 bases, J lost 2 bases, and 7 bases lay in between. The CDR3 extends over 13 amino acids. PCR primers comprised 60 Vbeta and 13 Jbeta primers. Here immunoSEQ multiplex PCR was the method, and the copy in TCRdb shows in-frame clones only, minus some. The table lists about 41,000 clones. Sequencing input: PBMCs. This chain links TRBV18 with TRBJ2-7; TRBD1 is a possible D gene (6 bases). The source of this sequence is a young man in good health and CMV-seronegative. The CDR3 DNA sequence: TGTGCCAGCTCACCAGGACAGACCTACGAGCAGTACTTC. It is translated as CASSPGQTYEQYF.